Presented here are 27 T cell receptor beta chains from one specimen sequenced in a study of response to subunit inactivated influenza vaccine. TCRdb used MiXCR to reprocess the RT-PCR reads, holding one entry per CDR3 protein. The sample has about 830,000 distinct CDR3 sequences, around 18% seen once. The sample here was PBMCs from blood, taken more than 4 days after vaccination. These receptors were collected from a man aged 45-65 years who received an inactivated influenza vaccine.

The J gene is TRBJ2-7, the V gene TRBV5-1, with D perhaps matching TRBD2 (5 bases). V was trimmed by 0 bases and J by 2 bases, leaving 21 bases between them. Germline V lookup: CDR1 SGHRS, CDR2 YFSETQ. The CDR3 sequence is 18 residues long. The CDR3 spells CASSLGSGVPRWTYEQYF. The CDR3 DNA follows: TGCGCCAGCAGCTTGGGGAGCGGTGTGCCCCGATGGACCTACGAGCAGTACTTC.

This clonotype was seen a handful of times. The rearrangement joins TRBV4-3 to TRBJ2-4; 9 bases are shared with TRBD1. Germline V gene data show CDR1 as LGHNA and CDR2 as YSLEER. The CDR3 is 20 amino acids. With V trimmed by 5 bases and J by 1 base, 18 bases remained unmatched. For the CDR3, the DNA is TGCGCCAGCAGCTCCGACAGGGGGTATAGTTCCTTGATGGCCAAAAACATTCAGTACTTC. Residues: CASSSDRGYSSLMAKNIQYF.

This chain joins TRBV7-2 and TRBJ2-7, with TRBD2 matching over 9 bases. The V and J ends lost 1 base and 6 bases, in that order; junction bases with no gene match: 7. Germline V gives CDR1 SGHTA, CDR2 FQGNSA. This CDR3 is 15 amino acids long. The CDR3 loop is CASSLGRLAGIEQYF. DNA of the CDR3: TGTGCCAGCAGCTTAGGTCGTCTAGCGGGGATCGAGCAGTACTTC. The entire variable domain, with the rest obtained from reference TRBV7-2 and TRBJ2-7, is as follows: GAGVSQSPSNKVTEKGKDVELRCDPISGHTALYWYRQSLGQGLEFLIYFQGNSAPDKSGLPSDRFSAERTGGSVSTLTIQRTQQEDSAVYLCASSLGRLAGIEQYFGPGTRLTVT.

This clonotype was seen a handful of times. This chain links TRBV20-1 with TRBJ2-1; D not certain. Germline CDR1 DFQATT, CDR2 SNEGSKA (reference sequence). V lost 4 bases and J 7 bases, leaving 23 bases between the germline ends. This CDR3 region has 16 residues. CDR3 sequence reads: CSAKNRGVNFGNEQFF. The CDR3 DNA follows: TGCAGTGCTAAGAATCGTGGGGTTAATTTTGGGAATGAGCAGTTCTTC.

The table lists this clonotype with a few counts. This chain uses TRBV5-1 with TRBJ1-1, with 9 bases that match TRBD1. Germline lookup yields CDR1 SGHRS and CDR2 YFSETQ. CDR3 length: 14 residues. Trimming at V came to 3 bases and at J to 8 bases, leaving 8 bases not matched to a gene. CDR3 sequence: CASSSLGQGNEAFF. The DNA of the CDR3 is TGCGCCAGCAGCTCGCTAGGACAGGGGAACGAAGCTTTCTTT.

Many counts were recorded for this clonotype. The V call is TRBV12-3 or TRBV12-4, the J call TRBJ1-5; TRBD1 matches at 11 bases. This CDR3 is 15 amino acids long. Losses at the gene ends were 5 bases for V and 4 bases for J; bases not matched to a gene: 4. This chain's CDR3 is CASSQGTGGNQPQHF. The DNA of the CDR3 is TGTGCCAGCAGTCAAGGGACAGGGGGAAATCAGCCCCAGCATTTT.

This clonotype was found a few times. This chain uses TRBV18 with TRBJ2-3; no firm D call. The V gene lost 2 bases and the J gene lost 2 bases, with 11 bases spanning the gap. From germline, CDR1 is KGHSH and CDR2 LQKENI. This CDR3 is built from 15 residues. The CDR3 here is CASSPSTPSTDTQYF. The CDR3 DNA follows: TGTGCCAGCTCACCATCAACCCCTTCCACAGATACGCAGTATTTT.

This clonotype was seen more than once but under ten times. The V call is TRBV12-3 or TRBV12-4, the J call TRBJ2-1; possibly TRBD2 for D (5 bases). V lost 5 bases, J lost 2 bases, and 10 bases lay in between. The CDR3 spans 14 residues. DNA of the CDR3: TGTGCCAGCAGTCCCGGGGTTGCCTACAATGAGCAGTTCTTC. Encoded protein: CASSPGVAYNEQFF.

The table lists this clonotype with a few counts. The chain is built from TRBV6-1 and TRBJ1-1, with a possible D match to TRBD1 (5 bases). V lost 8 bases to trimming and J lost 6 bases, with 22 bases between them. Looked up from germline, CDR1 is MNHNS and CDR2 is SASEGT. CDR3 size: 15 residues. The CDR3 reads CASAPGRQGWAEAFF. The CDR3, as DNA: TGTGCCAGCGCGCCAGGGCGCCAGGGATGGGCTGAAGCTTTCTTT.

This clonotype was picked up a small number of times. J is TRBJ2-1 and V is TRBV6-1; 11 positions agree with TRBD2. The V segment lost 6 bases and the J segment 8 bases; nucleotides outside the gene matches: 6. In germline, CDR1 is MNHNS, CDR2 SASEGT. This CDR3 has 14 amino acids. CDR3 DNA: TGTGCCAGCAGCATAGCGGGAGGGATGGATGAGCAGTTCTTC. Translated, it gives CASSIAGGMDEQFF.

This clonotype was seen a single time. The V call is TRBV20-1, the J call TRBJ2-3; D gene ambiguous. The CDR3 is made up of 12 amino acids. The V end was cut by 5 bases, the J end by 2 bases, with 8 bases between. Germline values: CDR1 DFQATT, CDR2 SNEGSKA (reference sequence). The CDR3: CSAPFPTDTQYF. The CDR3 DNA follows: TGCAGTGCTCCGTTCCCCACAGATACGCAGTATTTT.

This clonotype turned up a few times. CDR3 sequence reads: CASSLILAGRQETQYF. The CDR3 nucleotides are TGTGCCAGCAGCTTGATCCTAGCGGGACGCCAAGAGACCCAGTACTTC. The chain couples TRBV5-6 to TRBJ2-5; the match to TRBD2 covers 9 bases. This CDR3 is built from 16 residues. Germline trimming cut 1 base from V and 1 base from J; bases unmatched to any gene: 5. Germline V gene sequence: CDR1 SGHDT, CDR2 YYEEEE.

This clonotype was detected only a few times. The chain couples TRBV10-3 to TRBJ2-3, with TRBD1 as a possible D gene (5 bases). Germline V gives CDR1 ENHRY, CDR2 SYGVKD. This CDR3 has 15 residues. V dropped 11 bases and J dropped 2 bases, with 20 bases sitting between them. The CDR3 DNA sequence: TGTGCCGCGACTTCGGACAAAATATTCACAGATACGCAGTATTTT. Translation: CAATSDKIFTDTQYF.

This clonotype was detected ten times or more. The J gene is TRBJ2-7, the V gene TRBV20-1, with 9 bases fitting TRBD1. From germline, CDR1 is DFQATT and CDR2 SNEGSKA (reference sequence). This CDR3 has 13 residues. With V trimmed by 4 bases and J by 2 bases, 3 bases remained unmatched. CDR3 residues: CSANRQGAYEQYF. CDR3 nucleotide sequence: TGCAGTGCTAACAGACAGGGGGCCTACGAGCAGTACTTC.

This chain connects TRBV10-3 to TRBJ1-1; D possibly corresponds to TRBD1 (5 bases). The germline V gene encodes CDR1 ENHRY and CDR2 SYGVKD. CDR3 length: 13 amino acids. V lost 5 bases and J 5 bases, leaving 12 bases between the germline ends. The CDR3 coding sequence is TGTGCCATCAGTCGGCAGGGACGGACTGAAGCTTTCTTT. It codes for CAISRQGRTEAFF.

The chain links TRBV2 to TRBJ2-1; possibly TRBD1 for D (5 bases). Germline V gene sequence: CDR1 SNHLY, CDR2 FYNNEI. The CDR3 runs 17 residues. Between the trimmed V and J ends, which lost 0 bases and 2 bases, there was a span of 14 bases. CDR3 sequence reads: CASSEAPNRYTYNEQFF. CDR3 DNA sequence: TGTGCCAGCAGTGAAGCCCCGAACAGGTATACCTACAATGAGCAGTTCTTC.

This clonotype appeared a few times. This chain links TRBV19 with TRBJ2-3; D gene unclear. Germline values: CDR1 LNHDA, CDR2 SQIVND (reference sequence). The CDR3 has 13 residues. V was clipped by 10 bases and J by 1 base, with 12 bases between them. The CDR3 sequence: CATGPDRTDTQYF. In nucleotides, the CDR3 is TGTGCCACCGGTCCGGACCGCACAGATACGCAGTATTTT.

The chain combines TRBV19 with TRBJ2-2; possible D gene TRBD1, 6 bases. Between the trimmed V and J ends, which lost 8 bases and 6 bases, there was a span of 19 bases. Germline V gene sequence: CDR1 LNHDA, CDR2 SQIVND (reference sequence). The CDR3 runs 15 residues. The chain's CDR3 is CASAEQGQRAGELFF. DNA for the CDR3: TGTGCCAGTGCGGAGCAGGGGCAAAGGGCCGGGGAGCTGTTTTTT.

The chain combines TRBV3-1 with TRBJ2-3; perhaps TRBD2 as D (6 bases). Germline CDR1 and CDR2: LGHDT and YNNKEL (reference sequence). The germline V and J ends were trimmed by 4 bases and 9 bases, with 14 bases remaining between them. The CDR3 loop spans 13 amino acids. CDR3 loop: CASSPGAGWTQYF. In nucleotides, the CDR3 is TGTGCCAGCAGCCCTGGGGCGGGGTGGACGCAGTATTTT.

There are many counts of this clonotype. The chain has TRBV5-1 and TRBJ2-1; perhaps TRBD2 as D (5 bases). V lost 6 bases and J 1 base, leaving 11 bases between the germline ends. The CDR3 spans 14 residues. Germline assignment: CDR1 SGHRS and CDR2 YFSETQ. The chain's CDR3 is CASTIGGSYNEQFF. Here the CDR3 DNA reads TGCGCCAGCACTATAGGCGGGTCCTACAATGAGCAGTTCTTC.

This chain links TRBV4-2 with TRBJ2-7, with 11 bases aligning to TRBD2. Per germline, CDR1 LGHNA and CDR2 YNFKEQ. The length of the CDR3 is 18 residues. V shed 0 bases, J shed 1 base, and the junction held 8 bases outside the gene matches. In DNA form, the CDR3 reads TGTGCCAGCAGCCAAGATGAGGGTAGCGGGGGGGTATCCTACGAGCAGTACTTC. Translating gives CASSQDEGSGGVSYEQYF.

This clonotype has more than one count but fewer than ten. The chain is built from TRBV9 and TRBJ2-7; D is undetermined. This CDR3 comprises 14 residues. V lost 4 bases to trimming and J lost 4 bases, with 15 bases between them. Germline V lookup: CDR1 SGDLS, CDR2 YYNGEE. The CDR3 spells CASSPYHSGYEQYF. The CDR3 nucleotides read TGTGCCAGCAGCCCCTACCACTCTGGTTACGAGCAGTACTTC.

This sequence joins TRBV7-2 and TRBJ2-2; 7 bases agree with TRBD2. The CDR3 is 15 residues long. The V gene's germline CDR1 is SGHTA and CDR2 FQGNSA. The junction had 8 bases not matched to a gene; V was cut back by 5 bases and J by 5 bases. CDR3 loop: CASSLMQGGTGELFF. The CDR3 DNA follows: TGTGCCAGCAGCCTAATGCAGGGAGGGACCGGGGAGCTGTTTTTT.

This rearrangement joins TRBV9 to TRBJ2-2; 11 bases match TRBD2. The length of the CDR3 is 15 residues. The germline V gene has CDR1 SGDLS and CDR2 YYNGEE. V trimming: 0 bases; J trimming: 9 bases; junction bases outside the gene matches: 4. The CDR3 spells CASSVEASGRRELFF. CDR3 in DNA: TGTGCCAGCAGCGTAGAGGCTAGCGGGAGGAGGGAGCTGTTTTTT.

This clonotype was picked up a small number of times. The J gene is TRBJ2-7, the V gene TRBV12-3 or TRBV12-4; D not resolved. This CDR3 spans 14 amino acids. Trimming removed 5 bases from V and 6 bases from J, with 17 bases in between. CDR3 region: CASSPHTPTGEQYF. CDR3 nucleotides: TGTGCCAGCAGTCCACATACGCCCACGGGCGAGCAGTACTTC.

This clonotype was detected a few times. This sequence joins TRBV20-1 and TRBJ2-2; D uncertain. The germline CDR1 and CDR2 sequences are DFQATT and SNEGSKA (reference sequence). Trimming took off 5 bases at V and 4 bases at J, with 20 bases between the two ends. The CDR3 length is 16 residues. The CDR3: CSAEVAPPSGTGELFF. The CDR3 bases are TGCAGTGCTGAGGTAGCCCCACCATCGGGCACCGGGGAGCTGTTTTTT.

The CDR3 DNA follows: TGCGCCAGCAGCCAAAACCCGTTGGGGTTGACGGAAAACATTCAGTACTTC. Translation gives CASSQNPLGLTENIQYF. The V call is TRBV4-1, the J call TRBJ2-4; D not resolved. Germline V lookup: CDR1 MGHRA, CDR2 YSYEKL. Between the trimmed V and J ends, which lost 2 bases and 5 bases, there was a span of 19 bases. The CDR3 consists of 17 residues.